One sample yielded the 29 T cell receptor beta chains listed below, sequenced in a study of T cells in Graves' hyperthyroidism and ophthalmopathy. Regions amplified from RNA transcripts were the TCR beta CDR3 regions. With the HTBI primer set, the TCR CDR3 went through a first round of RT-PCR. TCRdb re-called the multiplex PCR reads through MiXCR, storing one row per CDR3 protein. The sample shows 400,000 or so distinct CDR3 sequences, roughly 15% of them seen only once. Source material: blood. These receptors were collected from a woman aged 55 to 70 with Graves' ophthalmopathy.

The rearrangement joins TRBV4-2 to TRBJ2-7, with D perhaps matching TRBD2 (7 bases). The J call may be wrong; the DNA end is better matched by TRBJ2-1. The V gene's germline CDR1 is LGHNA and CDR2 YNFKEQ. The CDR3 totals 16 residues. The CDR3 DNA reads as TGTGCCAGCAGCCACCGGGGGGCTAGCGGACTATACGAGCAGTTCTTC. Its protein product is CASSHRGASGLYEQFF.

V gene TRBV5-1 combines with J gene TRBJ2-3, with 16 bases that match TRBD2. The CDR3 contains 16 residues. The V segment lost 4 bases and the J segment 7 bases; nucleotides outside the gene matches: 6. Germline assignment: CDR1 SGHRS and CDR2 YFSETQ. The CDR3 nucleotides read TGCGCCAGCAGCCCGGGACTAGCGGGAGGGGCCAATACGCAGTATTTT. Protein: CASSPGLAGGANTQYF. Using reference TRBV5-1 and TRBJ2-3 for the parts outside the CDR3, the full variable domain is KAGVTQTPRYLIKTRGQQVTLSCSPISGHRSVSWYQQTPGQGLQFLFEYFSETQRNKGNFPGRFSGRQFSNSRSEMNVSTLELGDSALYLCASSPGLAGGANTQYFGPGTRLTVL.

The gene calls are TRBV19 and TRBJ2-1; TRBD1 is a possible D gene (6 bases). The V end was cut by 4 bases, the J end by 0 bases, with 10 bases between. This CDR3 has 15 residues. Looked up from germline, CDR1 is LNHDA and CDR2 is SQIVND (reference sequence). The DNA of the CDR3 is TGTGCCAGTAGTACCGACAGGCTCTCCTACAATGAGCAGTTCTTC. The encoded protein is CASSTDRLSYNEQFF.

This clonotype was seen only a few times. The chain joins TRBV19 to TRBJ2-3; the D gene is possibly TRBD1 (6 bases). Germline CDR1 and CDR2: LNHDA and SQIVND (reference sequence). Trimming shortened V by 2 bases and J by 4 bases, and 10 bases separated the two germline ends. There are 14 residues in the CDR3. CDR3 sequence reads: CASSISRGADTQYF. The CDR3 nucleotides read TGTGCCAGTAGTATATCCAGGGGCGCAGATACGCAGTATTTT.

The chain carries TRBV6-1 and TRBJ2-3; D might be TRBD1 or TRBD2, each matching 5 bases. Between the trimmed V and J ends, which lost 10 bases and 4 bases, there was a span of 15 bases. Germline loops: CDR1 MNHNS, CDR2 SASEGT. The CDR3 length is 13 residues. CDR3 DNA: TGTGCCATGTCAAGACAGAGGGCAGATACGCAGTATTTT. This sequence encodes CAMSRQRADTQYF.

This clonotype was observed at least ten times. The rearrangement joins TRBV7-2 to TRBJ2-3, with 14 bases matching TRBD2. Germline V gene lookup returns CDR1 SGHTA and CDR2 FQGNSA. Trimming at V came to 5 bases and at J to 1 base, leaving 8 bases not matched to a gene. The CDR3 runs to 18 residues. The CDR3 loop is CASSLGLAGEVGTDTQYF. DNA for the CDR3: TGTGCCAGCAGCCTGGGACTAGCGGGAGAAGTGGGCACAGATACGCAGTATTTT.

This rearrangement joins TRBV6-1 to TRBJ1-1; D is undetermined. Trimming stripped 8 bases from V and 0 bases from J, with 10 bases between. Germline CDR1 reads MNHNS; CDR2 reads SASEGT. The CDR3 loop spans 13 amino acids. The CDR3 coding sequence is TGTGCCAGCGAGGACGGGGTGAACACTGAAGCTTTCTTT. Translated, it gives CASEDGVNTEAFF.

This clonotype has a count of ten or more. V is TRBV28 and J is TRBJ2-5; 7 nucleotides match TRBD1. V shed 6 bases and J 2 bases; nucleotides not matched to a gene: 6. CDR1 MDHEN and CDR2 SYDVKM come from the germline V gene. The length of the CDR3 is 14 residues. The CDR3 DNA sequence: TGTGCCAGCAGCCCGACAGGGTTACAAGAGACCCAGTACTTC. Encoded protein: CASSPTGLQETQYF.

The chain is built from TRBV6-1 and TRBJ1-4, with 8 bases fitting TRBD1. Germline-derived CDR1 and CDR2 are MNHNS and SASEGT. The CDR3 totals 15 residues. V lost 6 bases to trimming and J lost 12 bases; unmatched junction nucleotides: 15. The CDR3 region has the DNA TGTGCCAGCAGCCAGGACAGGGCCAGAGAGGGGGAACTGTTTTTT. Translated: CASSQDRAREGELFF.

V and J are TRBV15 and TRBJ2-1; TRBD2 is a possible D gene (5 bases). The CDR3 extends over 14 amino acids. The V and J ends lost 5 bases and 4 bases respectively, with 12 bases between them. The germline gives CDR1 LNHNV, CDR2 YYDKDF (reference sequence). The CDR3 DNA follows: TGTGCCACCAGCGCGAGGGATAGGTACAATGAGCAGTTCTTC. Its protein is CATSARDRYNEQFF.

This clonotype was seen many times. This rearrangement joins TRBV30 to TRBJ2-2; 9 nucleotides agree with TRBD2. The CDR3 is made up of 16 amino acids. V lost 0 bases and J lost 4; bases outside the gene matches: 6. Germline assignment: CDR1 GTSNPN and CDR2 SVGIG (reference sequence). The CDR3 protein is CAWSVRGGRATGELFF. For the CDR3, the DNA is TGTGCCTGGAGTGTACGAGGCGGGAGGGCCACCGGGGAGCTGTTTTTT.

The gene calls are TRBV18 and TRBJ2-1; the match to TRBD2 covers 8 bases. CDR1 is KGHSH and CDR2 is LQKENI in the germline V gene. The V segment lost 2 bases and the J segment 4 bases; nucleotides outside the gene matches: 4. There are 15 residues in the CDR3. The CDR3 DNA reads TGTGCCAGCTCACCAAATAGCGGGGCTTACAATGAGCAGTTCTTC. Protein product: CASSPNSGAYNEQFF.

The V gene is TRBV19, the J gene TRBJ2-1; D uncertain. The germline gives CDR1 LNHDA, CDR2 SQIVND (reference sequence). CDR3 length: 14 residues. Trimming removed 4 bases from V and 2 bases from J, with 9 bases in between. The DNA for the CDR3 is TGTGCCAGTAGTACCGAGGAAACCTACAATGAGCAGTTCTTC. Translating gives CASSTEETYNEQFF.

This clonotype was seen many times. The V call is TRBV7-6, the J call TRBJ2-1; TRBD2 aligns across 8 bases. With 3 bases clipped from V and 5 bases from J, the junction kept 12 bases outside the gene matches. CDR3 size: 17 residues. The germline V gene has CDR1 SGHVS and CDR2 FNYEAQ. The CDR3 loop is CASSLRSGTGGNNEQFF. In nucleotides, the CDR3 is TGTGCCAGCAGCTTGCGTTCGGGGACGGGAGGGAACAATGAGCAGTTCTTC.

V gene TRBV18 combines with J gene TRBJ1-4, with D possibly TRBD1 on 6 matching bases. Trimming stripped 0 bases from V and 0 bases from J, with 11 bases between. Germline V gives CDR1 KGHSH, CDR2 LQKENI. The CDR3 is made up of 17 amino acids. This chain's CDR3 is CASSPPGAGSTNEKLFF. CDR3 DNA: TGTGCCAGCTCACCACCGGGGGCAGGTTCAACTAATGAAAAACTGTTTTTT.

This clonotype was observed many times. The chain links TRBV6-1 to TRBJ2-7, with a possible D match to TRBD1 (5 bases). This CDR3 contains 14 residues. V was clipped by 3 bases and J by 3 bases, with 12 bases between them. Germline-derived CDR1 and CDR2 are MNHNS and SASEGT. Written as DNA, the CDR3 is TGTGCCAGCAGTGACAGGGCCATGGACTACGAGCAGTACTTC. Translated, it gives CASSDRAMDYEQYF.

The chain uses TRBV19 and TRBJ2-7; 12 bases agree with TRBD2. V gave up 3 bases and J gave up 0 bases; unmatched junction bases: 15. Germline CDR1 reads LNHDA; CDR2 reads SQIVND (reference sequence). The CDR3 length is 20 residues. The CDR3 DNA sequence: TGTGCCAGTAGTATCCTGACTAGCGGGAGCCCTTCGGAATTCTCCTACGAGCAGTACTTC. It translates to CASSILTSGSPSEFSYEQYF.

At least ten counts were recorded for this clonotype. This rearrangement joins TRBV12-3 or TRBV12-4 to TRBJ2-5; possible D gene TRBD2, 5 bases. The CDR3 extends over 13 amino acids. V was trimmed by 7 bases and J by 5 bases, leaving 14 bases between them. The CDR3: CASNSVTGETQYF. DNA of the CDR3: TGTGCCAGCAACTCCGTGACGGGGGAGACCCAGTACTTC.

This clonotype was recorded at least ten times. This chain joins TRBV2 and TRBJ1-4, with D unresolved. The length of the CDR3 is 13 residues. Trimming took 6 bases from V and 3 from J, leaving 8 bases between them. Germline CDR1 reads SNHLY; CDR2 reads FYNNEI. The CDR3 sequence is CASRGTANEKLFF. The CDR3 DNA is TGTGCCAGCAGAGGTACGGCTAATGAAAAACTGTTTTTT. Full variable domain (remainder filled in from reference TRBV2 and TRBJ1-4): EPEVTQTPSHQVTQMGQEVILRCVPISNHLYFYWYRQILGQKVEFLVSFYNNEISEKSEIFDDQFSVERPDGSNFTLKIRSTKLEDSAMYFCASRGTANEKLFFGSGTQLSVL.

This clonotype was detected ten times or more. V gene TRBV7-2 combines with J gene TRBJ2-7, with 10 bases matching TRBD2. Germline CDR1 is SGHTA and CDR2 is FQGNSA. With V trimmed by 4 bases and J by 7 bases, 10 bases remained unmatched. This CDR3 comprises 15 residues. The CDR3 here is CASSSSLAGVGEQYF. CDR3 nucleotides: TGTGCCAGCAGCTCTTCTCTAGCGGGAGTGGGGGAGCAGTACTTC. The variable domain in full, with the rest retrieved from reference TRBV7-2 and TRBJ2-7, is GAGVSQSPSNKVTEKGKDVELRCDPISGHTALYWYRQSLGQGLEFLIYFQGNSAPDKSGLPSDRFSAERTGGSVSTLTIQRTQQEDSAVYLCASSSSLAGVGEQYFGPGTRLTVT.

The chain is built from TRBV12-3 or TRBV12-4 and TRBJ1-4; D gene uncertain. Trimming stripped 7 bases from V and 4 bases from J, with 7 bases between. The CDR3 spans 12 residues. This CDR3 reads CASKRVNEKLFF. CDR3 sequence (DNA): TGTGCCAGCAAACGGGTTAATGAAAAACTGTTTTTT.

The chain recombines TRBV14 with TRBJ2-5; D might be TRBD2 (6 bases). V lost 4 bases, J lost 4 bases, and 19 bases lay in between. From germline, CDR1 is SGHDN and CDR2 FVKESK. This CDR3 comprises 16 residues. The CDR3 sequence is CASSLKTRNFPETQYF. The CDR3 region has the DNA TGTGCCAGCAGCCTAAAGACTAGGAACTTTCCAGAGACCCAGTACTTC. The full variable domain, rest sourced from reference TRBV14 and TRBJ2-5, is EAGVTQFPSHSVIEKGQTVTLRCDPISGHDNLYWYRRVMGKEIKFLLHFVKESKQDESGMPNNRFLAERTGGTYSTLKVQPAELEDSGVYFCASSLKTRNFPETQYFGPGTRLLVL.

The chain uses TRBV29-1 and TRBJ1-2; no reliable D call. V shed 2 bases and J shed 11 bases, with 9 bases lying between them. Germline CDR1 is SQVTM and CDR2 is ANQGSEA. CDR3 length: 10 amino acids. The CDR3 reads CSVEFATYTF. For the CDR3, the DNA is TGCAGCGTTGAATTCGCTACATACACCTTC.

At least ten counts were recorded for this clonotype. J is TRBJ2-1 and V is TRBV28; 7 bases are a match to TRBD2. The CDR3 has 17 amino acids. The trim removed 3 bases at V and 0 bases at J, leaving 8 bases unmatched. CDR1 is MDHEN and CDR2 is SYDVKM in the germline V gene. CDR3 loop: CASSLYKGGSSYNEQFF. The CDR3 DNA follows: TGTGCCAGCAGTTTGTATAAAGGCGGGAGCTCCTACAATGAGCAGTTCTTC.

Many counts were recorded for this clonotype. The chain combines TRBV9 with TRBJ2-2; D is tentatively TRBD1 or TRBD2 (6 bases each). The V gene's germline CDR1 is SGDLS and CDR2 YYNGEE. The CDR3 spans 16 residues. Trimming shortened V by 2 bases and J by 5 bases, and 16 bases separated the two germline ends. Here the CDR3 DNA reads TGTGCCAGCAGCGTGACTTACAGGGCGGGGACCGGGGAGCTGTTTTTT. This encodes CASSVTYRAGTGELFF.

This clonotype showed up many times. The rearrangement links TRBV3-1 to TRBJ2-3, with no clear D. CDR1 and CDR2 (germline): LGHDT, YNNKEL (reference sequence). CDR3 length: 14 amino acids. The germline V and J ends were trimmed by 0 bases and 8 bases, with 12 bases remaining between them. The CDR3: CASSQEAGLGTQYF. DNA of the CDR3: TGTGCCAGCAGCCAAGAGGCCGGGCTAGGTACGCAGTATTTT.

The genes are TRBV9 and TRBJ2-1; D is ambiguous. V lost 1 base and J lost 5, with 10 bases in between. CDR1 is SGDLS and CDR2 is YYNGEE in the germline V gene. The CDR3 runs 14 residues. The CDR3 nucleotides read TGTGCCAGCAGCGTATCGGGTGGGGACAATGAGCAGTTCTTC. Its protein product is CASSVSGGDNEQFF. Full variable domain (missing parts from reference TRBV9 and TRBJ2-1): DSGVTQTPKHLITATGQRVTLRCSPRSGDLSVYWYQQSLDQGLQFLIQYYNGEERAKGNILERFSAQQFPDLHSELNLSSLELGDSALYFCASSVSGGDNEQFFGPGTRLTVL.

The table lists this clonotype with many counts. The rearrangement uses TRBV2 and TRBJ1-1, with a weak D call TRBD1 (5 bases). This CDR3 spans 11 amino acids. Trimming stripped 8 bases from V and 5 bases from J, with 9 bases between. Germline assignment: CDR1 SNHLY and CDR2 FYNNEI. The CDR3 DNA sequence: TGTGCCAGCGAGGAGGGGACTGAAGCTTTCTTT. This sequence encodes CASEEGTEAFF.

This clonotype has more than one count but fewer than ten. A much larger clone differs by one base, so this may be a read error. The chain is built from TRBV11-2 and TRBJ2-1; 8 bases line up with TRBD2. V shed 5 bases and J 3 bases; nucleotides not matched to a gene: 6. Germline V lookup: CDR1 SGHAT, CDR2 FQNNGV. The CDR3 consists of 15 residues. The CDR3 DNA is TGTGCCAGCAGCATAAGCGGGAGCAACTACAATGAGCAGTTCTTC. Protein product: CASSISGSNYNEQFF.